This entry lists 32 T cell receptor beta chains sequenced from one sample in a study of long-term antiretroviral therapy in people with HIV. Investigators performed immunoSEQ version v3.0 at survey level. Profiled with immunoSEQ multiplex PCR; TCRdb holds only in-frame clones, not every one. Altogether more than 25,000 clones are present, roughly 84% being singletons, with the ten largest covering approximately 0.99%. Sample: unsorted PBMCs, taken 2 years after starting antiretroviral therapy. Source of these receptors: a man in his fifties or sixties with HIV.

The chain has TRBV14 and TRBJ2-7, with 9 bases matching TRBD2. The CDR3 consists of 15 residues. Per the germline V gene, CDR1 is SGHDN and CDR2 is FVKESK. The V segment lost 4 bases and the J segment 2 bases; nucleotides outside the gene matches: 6. CDR3 sequence: CASSPLGGGAYEQYF. The CDR3 region has the DNA TGTGCCAGCAGCCCTCTAGGCGGGGGGGCCTACGAGCAGTACTTC.

The V and J genes are TRBV2 and TRBJ2-1; weak D call: TRBD2 (5 bases). The germline V and J ends were trimmed by 6 bases and 5 bases, with 14 bases remaining between them. This CDR3 has 14 residues. Germline CDR1 SNHLY, CDR2 FYNNEI. The CDR3 sequence is CASSAARGDNEQFF. CDR3 sequence (DNA): TGTGCCAGCAGCGCCGCCCGGGGAGACAATGAGCAGTTCTTC.

V usage is TRBV15 and J usage is TRBJ1-5, with D tentatively TRBD1 (5 bases). CDR3 length: 17 residues. Trimming took off 5 bases at V and 4 bases at J, with 21 bases between the two ends. Germline CDR1 reads LNHNV; CDR2 reads YYDKDF (reference sequence). The CDR3 loop is CATSALFIGVLNQPQHF. The CDR3 DNA reads as TGTGCCACCAGCGCGCTATTTATAGGGGTTTTGAATCAGCCCCAGCATTTT.

A few counts support this clone. The chain couples TRBV6-1 to TRBJ1-5; D is uncertain. V was clipped by 4 bases and J by 5 bases, with 9 bases between them. Germline assignment: CDR1 MNHNS and CDR2 SASEGT. CDR3 size: 13 residues. This chain's CDR3 is CASSVGWDQPQHF. In DNA, the CDR3 is TGTGCCAGCAGTGTAGGGTGGGATCAGCCCCAGCATTTT.

The gene calls are TRBV4-1 and TRBJ2-3; D gene unclear. Germline V lookup: CDR1 MGHRA, CDR2 YSYEKL. The CDR3 contains 16 residues. V was trimmed by 8 bases and J by 1 base, leaving 19 bases between them. The CDR3, as DNA: TGCGCCAGCTCCCACACGGTGGCGGCCGGCACAGATACGCAGTATTTT. Its protein product is CASSHTVAAGTDTQYF.

This clone has just one count. The chain has TRBV28 and TRBJ2-1, with D maybe TRBD2 (5 bases). This CDR3 has 16 amino acids. Looked up from germline, CDR1 is MDHEN and CDR2 is SYDVKM. The germline V and J ends were trimmed by 6 bases and 3 bases, with 18 bases remaining between them. The CDR3 bases are TGTGCCAGCAGGTACACTAGGACGGGCCTCTACAATGAGCAGTTCTTC. It translates to CASRYTRTGLYNEQFF. Filled out from reference TRBV28 and TRBJ2-1, the complete variable domain reads DVKVTQSSRYLVKRTGEKVFLECVQDMDHENMFWYRQDPGLGLRLIYFSYDVKMKEKGDIPEGYSVSREKKERFSLILESASTNQTSMYLCASRYTRTGLYNEQFFGPGTRLTVL.

The chain links TRBV11-3 to TRBJ2-6; maybe TRBD1 (5 bases). V lost 5 bases and J 3 bases, leaving 14 bases between the germline ends. CDR1 is SGHNT, CDR2 YENEEA, per germline. The CDR3 runs 16 residues. DNA for the CDR3: TGTGCCAGCAGCACCGACAGATCTGGTGGGGCCAACGTCCTGACTTTC. Protein sequence: CASSTDRSGGANVLTF. Variable domain in full (rest from reference TRBV11-3 and TRBJ2-6): EAGVVQSPRYKIIEKKQPVAFWCNPISGHNTLYWYLQNLGQGPELLIRYENEEAVDDSQLPKDRFSAERLKGVDSTLKIQPAELGDSAVYLCASSTDRSGGANVLTFGAGSRLTVL.

This chain uses TRBV18 with TRBJ1-3; D is ambiguous. V was pared by 3 bases and J by 4 bases, with 13 bases between. The CDR3 runs to 15 residues. Germline V gene data show CDR1 as KGHSH and CDR2 as LQKENI. CDR3 protein: CASSPGWYPGNTIYF. The CDR3 bases are TGTGCCAGCTCACCTGGATGGTATCCCGGAAACACCATATATTTT.

The gene calls are TRBV5-1 and TRBJ2-7; TRBD1 agrees at 9 bases. Per the germline V gene, CDR1 is SGHRS and CDR2 is YFSETQ. The V segment lost 3 bases and the J segment 4 bases; nucleotides outside the gene matches: 2. This CDR3 region has 13 residues. Here the CDR3 DNA reads TGCGCCAGCAGCTGGGGACAGGGTTACGAGCAGTACTTC. Translating gives CASSWGQGYEQYF. The variable domain in full, completed from reference TRBV5-1 and TRBJ2-7, reads KAGVTQTPRYLIKTRGQQVTLSCSPISGHRSVSWYQQTPGQGLQFLFEYFSETQRNKGNFPGRFSGRQFSNSRSEMNVSTLELGDSALYLCASSWGQGYEQYFGPGTRLTVT.

The CDR3 DNA follows: TGTGCCAGCTCACTTAGGACAGCGTTAGATCAGCCCCAGCATTTT. Its protein product is CASSLRTALDQPQHF. V is TRBV18 and J is TRBJ1-5; possible D gene TRBD1, 6 bases. CDR1 KGHSH and CDR2 LQKENI come from the germline V gene. The V end was cut by 4 bases, the J end by 5 bases, with 15 bases between. The CDR3 extends over 15 amino acids.

The chain carries TRBV6-6 and TRBJ2-5; D perhaps matches TRBD2 (6 bases). Germline V CDR1 and CDR2: MNHNY, SVGAGI (reference sequence). The CDR3 consists of 15 residues. The V gene lost 4 bases and the J gene lost 2 bases, with 14 bases spanning the gap. The CDR3 reads CASSSPPGRQETQYF. CDR3 coding DNA: TGTGCCAGCAGTTCCCCCCCGGGGAGGCAAGAGACCCAGTACTTC.

The genes are TRBV2 and TRBJ1-5; D remains unclear. The germline CDR1 and CDR2 sequences are SNHLY and FYNNEI. V lost 7 bases to trimming and J lost 9 bases, with 16 bases between them. The CDR3 spans 13 residues. CDR3 in DNA: TGTGCCAGCAACCCGGGTCGGGCTTGGCCCCAGCATTTT. Residues: CASNPGRAWPQHF.

This rearrangement joins TRBV21-1 to TRBJ2-1. TRBV21-1 is deemed a pseudogene. CDR3 length: 14 amino acids. The CDR3 DNA reads as TGTGCCAGCAGCAAACTATGGGGGATGCATGAGCAGTTCTTC. This translates into CASSKLWGMHEQFF.

This clone was found a few times. The rearrangement uses TRBV5-4 and TRBJ1-2; D not resolved. The CDR3 has 13 residues. V lost 4 bases to trimming and J lost 11 bases, with 18 bases between them. Germline V gives CDR1 SGHNT, CDR2 YYREEE (reference sequence). This chain's CDR3 is CASSRYADYGYTF. As DNA, the CDR3 is TGTGCCAGCAGCCGTTATGCAGACTACGGTTACACCTTC.

The chain recombines TRBV6-5 with TRBJ2-1, with 13 bases lining up with TRBD2. Germline V gives CDR1 MNHEY, CDR2 SVGAGI. Trimming cost V 0 bases and J 8 bases; bases outside gene matches: 4. CDR3 length: 16 amino acids. The CDR3 reads CASSYSFGLAGDEQFF. The CDR3 DNA reads TGTGCCAGCAGTTACTCTTTCGGACTAGCGGGGGATGAGCAGTTCTTC.

The V call is TRBV9, the J call TRBJ2-2; 9 nucleotides agree with TRBD1. Trimming took 3 bases from V and 1 from J; bases not matched to a gene: 7. CDR3 length: 17 amino acids. Germline V lookup: CDR1 SGDLS, CDR2 YYNGEE. CDR3 protein: CASSENRDRENTGELFF. As DNA, the CDR3 is TGTGCCAGCAGCGAGAATAGGGACAGGGAGAACACCGGGGAGCTGTTTTTT.

The chain has TRBV2 and TRBJ2-4, with D perhaps being TRBD1 or TRBD2 (6 bases each). The V gene's germline CDR1 is SNHLY and CDR2 FYNNEI. V was clipped by 1 base and J by 6 bases, with 13 bases between them. This CDR3 has 15 residues. The CDR3 DNA follows: TGTGCCAGCAGTGAAGAGGGGGGTGGGGGAAACATTCAGTACTTC. Its protein is CASSEEGGGGNIQYF.

This clone was seen only once. The rearrangement joins TRBV6-6 to TRBJ2-1; D is undetermined. CDR1 MNHNY and CDR2 SVGAGI come from the germline V gene (reference sequence). The length of the CDR3 is 12 residues. V was trimmed by 2 bases and J by 6 bases, leaving 5 bases between them. The CDR3 here is CASSYPGNEQFF. The CDR3 bases are TGTGCCAGCAGTTACCCAGGCAATGAGCAGTTCTTC.

The CDR3 reads CATSRRGSGETQYF. DNA of the CDR3: TGTGCCACCAGCAGACGCGGGAGCGGGGAGACCCAGTACTTC. The V and J genes are TRBV15 and TRBJ2-5; 7 bases align to TRBD2. Germline-derived CDR1 and CDR2 are LNHNV and YYDKDF (reference sequence). The J segment lost 5 bases and the V segment lost 2 bases, leaving 5 bases of the junction unmatched. CDR3 length: 14 residues.

The chain combines TRBV6-5 with TRBJ2-7; D perhaps matches TRBD1 (5 bases). The germline gives CDR1 MNHEY, CDR2 SVGAGI. V was trimmed by 0 bases and J by 2 bases, leaving 11 bases between them. CDR3 size: 15 residues. The CDR3 is CASSYSSDSTYEQYF. The CDR3 nucleotides read TGTGCCAGCAGTTACTCGAGCGACAGTACCTACGAGCAGTACTTC.

The V gene is TRBV28, the J gene TRBJ1-4; the D gene is possibly TRBD1 (6 bases). Trimming left V 2 bases short and J 7 bases short, with 17 bases between. The CDR3 has 16 residues. Germline CDR1 MDHEN, CDR2 SYDVKM. CDR3 nucleotide sequence: TGTGCCAGCAGTTTAGGGTTGGGAGGGGGACGTGAAAAACTGTTTTTT. This gives the protein CASSLGLGGGREKLFF.

The chain combines TRBV15 with TRBJ1-5; maybe TRBD1 (6 bases). Looked up from germline, CDR1 is LNHNV and CDR2 is YYDKDF (reference sequence). This CDR3 is 20 amino acids long. Trimming stripped 4 bases from V and 5 bases from J, with 30 bases between. The DNA for the CDR3 is TGTGCCACCAGCACCTATCTGCGGGGGGCGGCGGAGGATTGGGATCAGCCCCAGCATTTT. Amino acid sequence: CATSTYLRGAAEDWDQPQHF.

This clone has a single count. The chain joins TRBV19 to TRBJ1-5, with 10 bases identical to TRBD1. The CDR3 loop spans 14 amino acids. Germline V gene data show CDR1 as LNHDA and CDR2 as SQIVND (reference sequence). The V segment lost 7 bases and the J segment 6 bases; nucleotides outside the gene matches: 6. The CDR3: CASTGTGESQPQHF. In nucleotides, the CDR3 is TGTGCCAGTACCGGGACAGGGGAAAGTCAGCCCCAGCATTTT.

V and J are TRBV15 and TRBJ1-2, with unresolved D. CDR1 is LNHNV, CDR2 YYDKDF, per germline (reference sequence). Trimming took off 1 base at V and 3 bases at J, with 12 bases between the two ends. The CDR3 is made up of 15 amino acids. The chain's CDR3 is CATSRGATADYGYTF. For the CDR3, the DNA is TGTGCCACCAGCAGAGGGGCCACGGCGGACTATGGCTACACCTTC.

The chain joins TRBV4-3 to TRBJ2-1; no clear D gene. Germline V gene data show CDR1 as LGHNA and CDR2 as YSLEER. This CDR3 region has 15 residues. V was cut by 4 bases and J by 0 bases, with 10 bases left in between. CDR3 in amino acids: CASSRYLSSYNEQFF. CDR3 coding DNA: TGCGCCAGCAGCCGTTATTTGAGCTCCTACAATGAGCAGTTCTTC.

This chain links TRBV13 with TRBJ2-3; D unclear. Germline V gives CDR1 PRHDT, CDR2 FYEKMQ (reference sequence). Trimming cost V 4 bases and J 2 bases, with 13 bases left between them. The CDR3 has 15 amino acids. DNA for the CDR3: TGTGCCAGCAGCTCATGGGCCCTCGACACAGATACGCAGTATTTT. Amino acids: CASSSWALDTDTQYF.

This clone appeared a single time. This chain joins TRBV9 and TRBJ1-5; tentative D call: TRBD1 (5 bases). The CDR3 has 15 amino acids. V was clipped by 0 bases and J by 4 bases, with 11 bases between them. The germline CDR1 and CDR2 sequences are SGDLS and YYNGEE. The CDR3 region has the DNA TGTGCCAGCAGCGTAGGCTGGGGGGTAAATCAGCCCCAGCATTTT. It encodes CASSVGWGVNQPQHF.

This clone has a handful of counts. V usage is TRBV30 and J usage is TRBJ1-2; 7 bases match TRBD1. Germline CDR1 and CDR2: GTSNPN and SVGIG (reference sequence). CDR3 size: 14 residues. Losses at the gene ends were 2 bases for V and 4 bases for J; bases not matched to a gene: 7. CDR3 DNA sequence: TGTGCCTGGAGTCGTCCGGGACAGTCCTATGGCTACACCTTC. Its protein is CAWSRPGQSYGYTF.

The chain uses TRBV7-2 and TRBJ2-3; 7 bases agree with TRBD2. The CDR3 consists of 16 residues. Germline CDR1 SGHTA, CDR2 FQGNSA. Trimming at V came to 3 bases and at J to 5 bases, leaving 11 bases not matched to a gene. Here the CDR3 reads CASSFFGGTSVDTQYF. CDR3 sequence (DNA): TGTGCCAGCAGCTTTTTCGGGGGGACTTCAGTAGATACGCAGTATTTT.

The V gene is TRBV25-1, the J gene TRBJ1-2; 7 positions agree with TRBD1. The CDR3 contains 15 residues. With V trimmed by 1 base and J by 6 bases, 8 bases remained unmatched. Germline values: CDR1 MGHDK, CDR2 SYGVNS. The chain's CDR3 is CASSESARGSHGYTF. The CDR3 coding sequence is TGTGCCAGCAGTGAATCGGCCAGGGGGTCCCATGGCTACACCTTC.

A remark on this clone: A junction end diverges from the germline sequence, so it may reflect a read error. The chain combines TRBV27 with TRBJ2-2; D uncertain. Germline V CDR1 and CDR2: MNHEY, SMNVEV (reference sequence). This CDR3 has 13 amino acids. CDR3 nucleotides: TGTGCCAGCAGTCTCTCGAAGACCGGGGAGCTGTTTTTT. It translates to CASSLSKTGELFF.

The chain links TRBV11-3 to TRBJ1-1; 7 bases match TRBD1. V lost 5 bases and J lost 1; bases outside the gene matches: 4. CDR1 is SGHNT and CDR2 is YENEEA in the germline V gene. CDR3 length equals 14 residues. In nucleotides, the CDR3 is TGTGCCAGCAGCCCTCACAGGGGGAACACTGAAGCTTTCTTT. Its protein is CASSPHRGNTEAFF.